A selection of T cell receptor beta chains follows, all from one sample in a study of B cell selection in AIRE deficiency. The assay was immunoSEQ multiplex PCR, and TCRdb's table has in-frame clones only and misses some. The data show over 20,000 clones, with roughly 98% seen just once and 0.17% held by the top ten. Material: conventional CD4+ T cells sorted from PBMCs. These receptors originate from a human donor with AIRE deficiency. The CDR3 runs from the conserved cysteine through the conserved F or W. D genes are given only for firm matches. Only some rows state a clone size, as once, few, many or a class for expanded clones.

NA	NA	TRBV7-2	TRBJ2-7	TGTGCCAGCAGCTTAGTGGGGCCAGCGTCGATATCGTCCTACGAGCAGTACTTC	CASSLVGPASISSYEQYF
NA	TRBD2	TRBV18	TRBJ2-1	TGTGCCAGCTCCCAGACTAGCGGGAGGACTAACTCCTACAATGAGCAGTTCTTC	CASSQTSGRTNSYNEQFF
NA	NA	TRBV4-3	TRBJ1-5	TGCGCCAGCAGCCAAGATCCCAGGGGAGGCCAGCCCCAGCATTTT	CASSQDPRGGQPQHF
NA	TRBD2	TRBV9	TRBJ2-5	TGTGCCAGCAGCGGCCTAGCGGGACCGCGGACCCCTGGAGAGACCCAGTACTTC	CASSGLAGPRTPGETQYF
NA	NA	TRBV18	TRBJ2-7	TGTGCCAGCTCACCGAATGGGAACTCCTACGAGCAGTACTTC	CASSPNGNSYEQYF
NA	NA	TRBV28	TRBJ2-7	TGTGCCAGCAGTTTAACCCCCAAGTCCTACGAGCAGTACTTC	CASSLTPKSYEQYF
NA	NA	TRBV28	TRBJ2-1	TGTGCCAGCAGTTTCCCTCAGAGGGGGTCCTACAATGAGCAGTTCTTC	CASSFPQRGSYNEQFF
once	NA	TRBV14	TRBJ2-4	TGTGCCAGCAGCCCAGGCAAAAACATTCAGTACTTC	CASSPGKNIQYF
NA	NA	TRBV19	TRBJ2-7	TGTGCCAGTAGTATAGGCTCAGCCATAACCTACGAGCAGTACTTC	CASSIGSAITYEQYF
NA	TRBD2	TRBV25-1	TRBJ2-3	TGTGCCAGCAGCACCTACATCGGGCTAGCGGACGCAGATACGCAGTATTTT	CASSTYIGLADADTQYF
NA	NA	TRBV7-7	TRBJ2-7	TGTGCTAGCAGCCCGGACTCAGTGACGGCCGAGCAGTACTTC	CASSPDSVTAEQYF
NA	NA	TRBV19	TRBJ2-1	TGTGCCAGTAGTATAGATCTCCTCGGGACGCGGCCCTACAATGAGCAGTTCTTC	CASSIDLLGTRPYNEQFF
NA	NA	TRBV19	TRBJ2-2	TGTGCCAGTAGTACGGGAGCACCAGGAACCGGGGAGCTGTTTTTT	CASSTGAPGTGELFF
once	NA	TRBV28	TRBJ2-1	TGTGCCAGCAGTTCTGGGGCTGGTGGGAGCTCCTACAATGAGCAGTTCTTC	CASSSGAGGSSYNEQFF
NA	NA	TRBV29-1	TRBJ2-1	TGCAGCGTTGAGTCAATACGGACCTACAATGAGCAGTTCTTC	CSVESIRTYNEQFF
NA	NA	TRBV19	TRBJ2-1	TGTGCCAGTAGTATAGAAAGGGGCTACAATGAGCAGTTCTTC	CASSIERGYNEQFF
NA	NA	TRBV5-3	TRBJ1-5	TGTGCCAGACCTCTGGGGGCTGACCAGCCCCAGCATTTT	CARPLGADQPQHF
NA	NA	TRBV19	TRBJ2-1	TGTGCCAGTAGTTCCAGGGCTTTGTCCTACAATGAGCAGTTCTTC	CASSSRALSYNEQFF
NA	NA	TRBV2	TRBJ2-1	TGTGCCAGCATGGCGCGCTCCTACAATGAGCAGTTCTTC	CASMARSYNEQFF
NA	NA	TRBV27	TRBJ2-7	TGTGCCACCCTCCCGACAGGTTACTCCTACGAGCAGTACTTC	CATLPTGYSYEQYF
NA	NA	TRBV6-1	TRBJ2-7	TGTGCCAGCAGTGGTCGACAGAGCTCCTACGAGCAGTACTTC	CASSGRQSSYEQYF
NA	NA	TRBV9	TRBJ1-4	TGTGCCAGCAGTCCGGGACCGAATAATGAAAAACTGTTTTTT	CASSPGPNNEKLFF
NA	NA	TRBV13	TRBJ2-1	TGTGCCAGCAGCCCTGGACCTCAACCGGGACTCGCGCAGTTCTTC	CASSPGPQPGLAQFF
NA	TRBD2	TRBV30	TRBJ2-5	TGTGCCTGGGATTCCGGGACTAGCGGGAGGGCCGCGTCAGAGACCCAGTACTTC	CAWDSGTSGRAASETQYF
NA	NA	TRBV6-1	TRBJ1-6	TGTGCCAGCAGTGAAGTGAGAACAGGGATCGGGTCACCCCTCCACTTT	CASSEVRTGIGSPLHF
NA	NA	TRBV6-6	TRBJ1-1	TGTGCCAGCAATCTTCCCAGCAACACTGAAGCTTTCTTT	CASNLPSNTEAFF
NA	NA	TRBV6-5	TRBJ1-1	TGTGCCAGCAGCTCGAGTGCCCCCGGGGATCGGGCTTTCTTT	CASSSSAPGDRAFF